The clone carrying this T cell receptor beta chain has more than one count but fewer than ten. Its antigen is undetermined. TCRdb re-analysed the 5' RACE reads in MiXCR, keeping a single row per CDR3 protein. The sample includes about 720,000 distinct CDR3 sequences, under 9% of them seen just once. The sample originates from a study of identical twins. Whole-study findings and limits: Cord blood beta clonotypes that were abundant carried fewer insertions, and memory repertoires showed no such trend. Modelling approaches yielded underestimates of out-of-frame TCR alpha sharing between monozygotic twins.

The CDR3 is made up of 14 amino acids. The germline V gene has CDR1 MNHEY and CDR2 SVGEGT. V was cut by 1 base and J by 6 bases, with 13 bases left in between. These same records also appear under a second study, on yellow fever vaccine responses in identical twins.

The TCR originated in a woman between 18 and 29 years old in good health. Sequencing input: PBMCs. The chain carries TRBV6-2 or TRBV6-3 and TRBJ2-7, with unresolved D. Here the CDR3 DNA reads TGTGCCAGCAGTTACTTTGGACCTAACTCCGAGCAGTACTTC. Translating it yields CASSYFGPNSEQYF.